A single sample is the source of the 12 T cell receptor beta chains below, sequenced in a study of T cells after yellow fever vaccination. TCRdb analysed the 5' RACE reads with MiXCR anew, one entry per CDR3 protein. The data hold about 75,000 distinct CDR3 sequences, with more than 5.5% observed a single time. The input for sequencing was CD8+ T cells sorted from PBMCs, taken approximately 11 days after the first yellow fever vaccination. These receptors were taken from a man aged 18 to 29 who received the YFV17D yellow fever vaccine.

This clonotype was found many times. The chain uses TRBV7-9 and TRBJ2-7; perhaps D is TRBD1 or TRBD2 (5 bases each). This CDR3 is built from 15 residues. Germline V gene data show CDR1 as SEHNR and CDR2 as FQNEAQ (reference sequence). The V end lost 8 bases, the J end lost 4 bases, and 21 bases lay between the germline ends. The CDR3 spells CASSGPGTDLYEQYF. The CDR3 coding sequence is TGTGCCAGCTCCGGTCCAGGGACGGATTTGTACGAGCAGTACTTC. The full variable domain, rest sourced from reference TRBV7-9 and TRBJ2-7, is DTGVSQNPRHKITKRGQNVTFRCDPISEHNRLYWYRQTLGQGPEFLTYFQNEAQLEKSRLLSDRFSAERPKGSFSTLEIQRTEQGDSAMYLCASSGPGTDLYEQYFGPGTRLTVT.

The gene calls are TRBV4-2 and TRBJ2-2; D not resolved. The CDR3 has 15 residues. CDR1 and CDR2 from the germline V gene are LGHNA and YNFKEQ. V was clipped by 0 bases and J by 1 base, with 6 bases between them. CDR3 in amino acids: CASSQDGLNTGELFF. The CDR3 DNA reads TGTGCCAGCAGCCAAGATGGCCTGAACACCGGGGAGCTGTTTTTT.

In its sample, this clonotype was seen many times. V usage is TRBV6-1 and J usage is TRBJ2-5; 8 positions agree with TRBD1. CDR1 MNHNS and CDR2 SASEGT come from the germline V gene. The CDR3 runs 13 residues. After removal of 6 bases from V and 1 base from J, the junction contained 1 base not matched to a gene. The CDR3 here is CASRGTGQETQYF. For the CDR3, the DNA is TGTGCCAGCAGAGGGACAGGCCAAGAGACCCAGTACTTC.

This clonotype was recorded many times. V gene TRBV7-9 combines with J gene TRBJ1-4, with unresolved D. The CDR3 runs 13 residues. Per the germline V gene, CDR1 is SEHNR and CDR2 is FQNEAQ (reference sequence). The ends were cut back, 7 bases at V and 3 bases at J, with 9 bases in the middle. The CDR3 loop is CASTNNPNEKLFF. The CDR3 DNA follows: TGTGCCAGCACCAACAATCCTAATGAAAAACTGTTTTTT.

CDR3 sequence (DNA): TGCAGCGTTGAAGATCCGAAGACTAGCGGGGCCTACAATGAGCAGTTCTTC. The encoded protein is CSVEDPKTSGAYNEQFF. V and J are TRBV29-1 and TRBJ2-1, with TRBD2 matching 11 bases. V shed 0 bases, J shed 2 bases, and the junction held 6 bases outside the gene matches. The CDR3 has 17 amino acids. CDR1 and CDR2 (germline): SQVTM, ANQGSEA.

The chain links TRBV14 to TRBJ1-5; TRBD1 matches at 9 bases. The CDR3 has 16 residues. V gave up 4 bases and J gave up 5 bases; unmatched junction bases: 9. Germline CDR1 and CDR2: SGHDN and FVKESK. This CDR3 reads CASSLFSGQGDQPQHF. CDR3 sequence (DNA): TGTGCCAGCAGCCTTTTTTCGGGACAGGGCGATCAGCCCCAGCATTTT.

The V and J genes are TRBV5-1 and TRBJ1-1; D perhaps matches TRBD1 (5 bases). Germline V lookup: CDR1 SGHRS, CDR2 YFSETQ. This CDR3 spans 16 amino acids. The germline V and J ends were trimmed by 2 bases and 0 bases, with 14 bases remaining between them. Here the CDR3 reads CASSLGVLAMNTEAFF. In DNA form, the CDR3 reads TGCGCCAGCAGCTTAGGGGTCCTCGCGATGAACACTGAAGCTTTCTTT.

The table lists this clonotype with many counts. The rearrangement links TRBV5-8 to TRBJ1-1; the D gene is possibly TRBD1 (5 bases). The CDR3 totals 14 residues. Germline-derived CDR1 and CDR2 are SGHTS and YDEGEE. Trimming pared 4 bases from V and 1 base from J, leaving 11 bases between. This CDR3 is CASSPGYSNTEAFF. The CDR3 DNA is TGTGCCAGCAGCCCAGGGTACTCGAACACTGAAGCTTTCTTT. Filled out from reference TRBV5-8 and TRBJ1-1, the complete variable domain reads EAGVTQSPTHLIKTRGQQATLRCSPISGHTSVYWYQQALGLGLQFLLWYDEGEERNRGNFPPRFSGRQFPNYSSELNVNALELEDSALYLCASSPGYSNTEAFFGQGTRLTVV.

The table lists this clonotype with many counts. The chain carries TRBV5-1 and TRBJ2-3; a weak D match, TRBD1 (5 bases). The germline V gene encodes CDR1 SGHRS and CDR2 YFSETQ. Trimming removed 4 bases at V and 5 bases at J, with 14 bases between. This CDR3 region has 14 residues. The CDR3 region has the DNA TGCGCCAGCAGCGCCGACAGCGCCGGAGATACGCAGTATTTT. This encodes CASSADSAGDTQYF.

Ten or more counts support this clonotype. This chain links TRBV3-1 with TRBJ1-5; a weak D match, TRBD1 (5 bases). V was clipped by 0 bases and J by 4 bases, with 13 bases between them. CDR1 is LGHDT, CDR2 YNNKEL, per germline (reference sequence). The CDR3 covers 16 residues. CDR3 in DNA: TGTGCCAGCAGCCAAGATCAGGGATTAGGGAATCAGCCCCAGCATTTT. Translated: CASSQDQGLGNQPQHF.

This clonotype was seen only a few times. This chain uses TRBV2 with TRBJ2-2; 7 positions match TRBD1. V shed 3 bases, J shed 5 bases, and the junction held 9 bases outside the gene matches. The CDR3 sequence is 16 residues long. Germline assignment: CDR1 SNHLY and CDR2 FYNNEI. The CDR3 DNA reads TGTGCCAGCAGTGACCCCCGGGACAGTGCGACCGGGGAGCTGTTTTTT. Its protein product is CASSDPRDSATGELFF.

In this sample, this clonotype turned up many times. One end of the junction is discordant with germline, which a read error may explain. The V gene is TRBV5-1, the J gene TRBJ1-2, with D possibly TRBD1 on 5 matching bases. Germline loops: CDR1 SGHRS, CDR2 YFSETQ. The CDR3 runs to 13 residues. The CDR3 is CASSLVRGYDYTF. The CDR3 DNA sequence: TGCGCCAGCAGCTTGGTAAGGGGATATGACTACACCTTC.